These T cell receptor beta chains were read from a single sample in a study of T cells after yellow fever vaccination. A single record per CDR3 protein comes from TCRdb applying MiXCR to the 5' RACE reads. The profile covers 230,000 or so distinct CDR3 sequences, with 6% to 8% appearing a single time and roughly 1% taken by the ten largest. The starting material was CD4+ T cells sorted from PBMCs, obtained on the day of the yellow fever booster vaccination. Source of these receptors: a man aged 30-40 years who received the YFV17D yellow fever vaccine. Both conserved end residues are part of each CDR3. The D gene is left open where the match is weak. Not every row has a clone size; where given, it reads once, few, many or a size class.

d_call | j_call | clone_size | v_call | cdr3_nt | cdr3_aa
NA | TRBJ1-1 | many | TRBV20-1 | TGCAGTGCTCCAACACCAGCCAGGGCCACTGAAGCTTTCTTT | CSAPTPARATEAFF
NA | TRBJ2-4 | NA | TRBV9 | TGTGCCAGCAGCGTAGATCCGGAAAACATTCAGTACTTC | CASSVDPENIQYF
NA | TRBJ2-6 | few | TRBV28 | TGTGCCAGCAGTTTTTGGACCTCTGGGGCCAACGTCCTGACTTTC | CASSFWTSGANVLTF
NA | TRBJ1-5 | NA | TRBV20-1 | TGCAGTGCTAGAGACGGGGGCGATCAGCCCCAGCATTTT | CSARDGGDQPQHF
NA | TRBJ2-7 | many | TRBV20-1 | TGCAGTGCTAGAGCCCGTTACTGGGGGGCTGACGAGCAGTACTTC | CSARARYWGADEQYF
NA | TRBJ2-3 | few | TRBV11-2 | TGTGCCAGCAGCCAAATCTCCGGTACGCAGTATTTT | CASSQISGTQYF
NA | TRBJ2-2 | many | TRBV4-2 | TGTGCCAGCAGCCCCCCTGGACGCGGGGAGCTGTTTTTT | CASSPPGRGELFF
TRBD2 | TRBJ2-1 | many | TRBV20-1 | TGCAGTGCTAGCGGGAGGGCCCCGGATGAGCAGTTCTTC | CSASGRAPDEQFF
NA | TRBJ1-2 | many | TRBV9 | TGTGCCAGCGGAGACTGGGGGCAAGGCTACACCTTC | CASGDWGQGYTF
NA | TRBJ1-1 | NA | TRBV5-6 | TGTGCCAGCAGTCGGACCGTGAACACTGAAGCTTTCTTT | CASSRTVNTEAFF
TRBD2 | TRBJ2-1 | many | TRBV4-3 | TGCGCCAGCAGCCAATCTAGCGGAGGATACAATGAGCAGTTCTTC | CASSQSSGGYNEQFF
TRBD2 | TRBJ2-7 | many | TRBV12-3/TRBV12-4 | TGTGCCACCTCTCTAGCGGTCCTAGGAGAGCAGTACTTC | CATSLAVLGEQYF
TRBD1 | TRBJ2-7 | NA | TRBV4-2 | TGTGCCAGCAGCCAAGAAACAGGGGGCCTAAGTTACTTC | CASSQETGGLSYF
TRBD2 | TRBJ2-3 | many | TRBV9 | TGTGCCAGCAGCCTCTCTAGCGGGGGAGACCCTAGCACAGATACGCAGTATTTT | CASSLSSGGDPSTDTQYF
TRBD2 | TRBJ2-3 | few | TRBV7-2 | TGTGCCAGCAGCCGCGGCAGCGGGAAACTCACAGATACGCAGTATTTT | CASSRGSGKLTDTQYF
TRBD2 | TRBJ2-2 | NA | TRBV5-1 | TGCGCCAGCAGCTTGGCCGCTAGCGGGAGTACCGGGGAGCTGTTTTTT | CASSLAASGSTGELFF
NA | TRBJ1-4 | few | TRBV20-1 | TGCAGTGCTCGCCGTATAGGGACTAATGAAAAACTGTTTTTT | CSARRIGTNEKLFF